What follows are 24 T cell receptor beta chains derived from one specimen sequenced in a study of T-cell memory formation after mild COVID-19 (dated by TCRdb to the early 2020s). Library method: 5' RACE. These reads were obtained on an Illumina NovaSeq 6000. TCRdb handled the public reads itself, with Q25 trimming in fastp and clone calling in MiXCR, and kept productive beta chains. Here each entry gathers all rows of one CDR3 protein and keeps the most common genes and DNA. The sample table lists around 310,000 distinct CDR3 sequences, about 16% of them with a count of one. The ten largest clones take up approximately 20% of the sample. Sequencing was done on a sample of PBMCs or a T cell subset sorted from them (not recorded which). Receptors originate from a man between 18 and 29 years old who had mild COVID-19 (a few samples of this study predate the infection). The sample titles of this study are shuffled in the database, so cell type and time point are left out; the donor was told from shared clones.

This clonotype has just a few counts. V usage is TRBV5-1 and J usage is TRBJ2-2; 7 bases line up with TRBD1. In germline, CDR1 is SGHRS, CDR2 YFSETQ. Trimming removed 4 bases from V and 6 bases from J; junction bases left unmatched: 6. This CDR3 comprises 14 residues. The CDR3 region has the DNA TGCGCCAGCAGCGTCAGGGGGAAACCCGGGGAGCTGTTTTTT. Amino acids: CASSVRGKPGELFF.

This clonotype was counted only a few times. This rearrangement joins TRBV5-8 to TRBJ2-7; 7 bases match TRBD1. Trimming at V came to 7 bases and at J to 5 bases, leaving 6 bases not matched to a gene. This CDR3 has 12 residues. Germline values: CDR1 SGHTS, CDR2 YDEGEE. CDR3 in DNA: TGTGCCAGCGCACAGGGGATCGACGAGCAGTACTTC. This gives the protein CASAQGIDEQYF.

The chain employs TRBV4-2 and TRBJ2-5, with TRBD2 matching 9 bases. V lost 1 base and J lost 10; bases outside the gene matches: 7. Germline CDR1 is LGHNA and CDR2 is YNFKEQ. This CDR3 contains 14 residues. CDR3 protein: CASSQGLTSGIQYF. CDR3 coding DNA: TGTGCCAGCAGCCAAGGATTGACTAGCGGTATCCAGTACTTC.

At least ten counts were recorded for this clonotype. The chain recombines TRBV4-3 with TRBJ2-5; a possible D gene is TRBD1 (5 bases). Germline V CDR1 and CDR2: LGHNA, YSLEER. This CDR3 region has 15 residues. Trimming took off 0 bases at V and 3 bases at J, with 11 bases between the two ends. The CDR3 nucleotides read TGCGCCAGCAGCCAAGATTTAGGGGTCGAAGAGACCCAGTACTTC. Residues: CASSQDLGVEETQYF.

This chain links TRBV24-1 with TRBJ2-1; tentatively, D is TRBD2 (7 bases). V dropped 5 bases and J dropped 6 bases, with 16 bases sitting between them. The length of the CDR3 is 15 residues. CDR1 is KGHDR, CDR2 SFDVKD, per germline. CDR3: CATSGEGVHGNEQFF. The CDR3, as DNA: TGTGCCACCAGTGGGGAGGGGGTCCATGGCAATGAGCAGTTCTTC.

V gene TRBV6-5 combines with J gene TRBJ1-2, with D possibly matching TRBD1 (6 bases). V was cut by 2 bases and J by 7 bases, with 11 bases left in between. The CDR3 length is 13 residues. From germline, CDR1 is MNHEY and CDR2 SVGAGI. The CDR3 protein is CASSYRGAAGYTF. The CDR3 DNA reads TGTGCCAGCAGTTACCGGGGGGCGGCTGGCTACACCTTC.

The chain carries TRBV20-1 and TRBJ2-1; D ambiguous. CDR1 is DFQATT, CDR2 SNEGSKA, per germline (reference sequence). V was clipped by 5 bases and J by 6 bases, with 14 bases between them. The CDR3 consists of 13 residues. DNA of the CDR3: TGCAGTGCTGGGAAGGAATGGTCCAATGAGCAGTTCTTC. Amino acid sequence: CSAGKEWSNEQFF.

This clonotype was seen more than once but under ten times. The chain has TRBV7-9 and TRBJ2-5; 7 bases are a match to TRBD2. Germline CDR1 is SEHNR and CDR2 is FQNEAQ (reference sequence). This CDR3 has 13 residues. V lost 2 bases to trimming and J lost 4 bases; unmatched junction nucleotides: 1. CDR3: CASSLLAGETQYF. CDR3 nucleotides: TGTGCCAGCAGCTTATTAGCGGGAGAGACCCAGTACTTC.

The genes are TRBV27 and TRBJ2-5, with TRBD2 as a possible D gene (7 bases). Germline lookup yields CDR1 MNHEY and CDR2 SMNVEV (reference sequence). This CDR3 spans 18 amino acids. V dropped 4 bases and J dropped 1 base, with 22 bases sitting between them. CDR3 amino acids: CASSSYRGEGVIQETQYF. The CDR3 bases are TGTGCCAGCAGTTCCTACCGCGGGGAGGGGGTGATCCAAGAGACCCAGTACTTC.

This clonotype was detected only a few times. This rearrangement joins TRBV12-3 or TRBV12-4 to TRBJ2-6; D call uncertain. The CDR3 contains 15 residues. V shed 2 bases and J shed 0 bases, with 5 bases lying between them. The CDR3 here is CASSLTISGANVLTF. As DNA, the CDR3 is TGTGCCAGCAGTTTAACAATCTCTGGGGCCAACGTCCTGACTTTC.

This clonotype showed up just once. This chain connects TRBV20-1 to TRBJ1-1; TRBD1 matches 7 bases. Losses at the gene ends were 6 bases for V and 9 bases for J; bases not matched to a gene: 7. This CDR3 is 11 amino acids long. Germline V gives CDR1 DFQATT, CDR2 SNEGSKA (reference sequence). The CDR3 nucleotides read TGCAGTGCCTCGACAGGGTACCAAGCTTTCTTT. It yields the protein CSASTGYQAFF.

The V gene is TRBV20-1, the J gene TRBJ2-3; D is possibly TRBD2 (7 bases). The CDR3 is 14 amino acids. Deletions cut 0 bases from V and 3 bases from J, with 10 bases between. CDR1 and CDR2 from the germline V gene are DFQATT and SNEGSKA (reference sequence). The CDR3, as DNA: TGCAGTGCTAGAGACGGGGGGCTTACAGATACGCAGTATTTT. Translated: CSARDGGLTDTQYF.

The chain uses TRBV7-7 and TRBJ1-1; D gene unclear. Trimming took 5 bases from V and 3 from J, leaving 10 bases between them. This CDR3 has 13 amino acids. The germline CDR1 and CDR2 sequences are SSHAT and FNYEAQ (reference sequence). As DNA, the CDR3 is TGTGCCAGCAGCCCCGACCTTGACACTGAAGCTTTCTTT. Translated: CASSPDLDTEAFF.

This clonotype was detected many times. The rearrangement joins TRBV5-1 to TRBJ1-1; a weak D match, TRBD1 (5 bases). Germline loops: CDR1 SGHRS, CDR2 YFSETQ. The V end lost 0 bases, the J end lost 8 bases, and 14 bases lay between the germline ends. The length of the CDR3 is 14 residues. CDR3 in amino acids: CASSLETGSPEAFF. CDR3 DNA sequence: TGCGCCAGCAGCTTGGAAACAGGCTCGCCCGAAGCTTTCTTT.

This clonotype was observed a handful of times. The chain employs TRBV7-2 and TRBJ2-2; TRBD1 or TRBD2 may be the D gene (6 bases each). The V end lost 5 bases, the J end lost 7 bases, and 14 bases lay between the germline ends. This CDR3 is 14 amino acids long. Germline V gives CDR1 SGHTA, CDR2 FQGNSA. As DNA, the CDR3 is TGTGCCAGCAGCCGACCTAGGGGGGACGGGGAGCTGTTTTTT. Amino acid sequence: CASSRPRGDGELFF.

This chain links TRBV12-3 or TRBV12-4 with TRBJ2-3, with TRBD2 matching over 10 bases. This CDR3 has 19 amino acids. V shed 0 bases, J shed 1 base, and the junction held 10 bases outside the gene matches. CDR3 sequence (DNA): TGTGCCAGCAGTTTAGCGGCTCGGGGGCTAGCGGGGGGCACAGATACGCAGTATTTT. This gives the protein CASSLAARGLAGGTDTQYF.

This CDR3 is CASTGGSTEAFF. The DNA of the CDR3 is TGTGCCAGCACCGGAGGGAGCACTGAAGCTTTCTTT. J is TRBJ1-1 and V is TRBV6-5; D not certain. The CDR3 length is 12 residues. Germline lookup yields CDR1 MNHEY and CDR2 SVGAGI. With 7 bases removed from V and 4 bases from J, the gap between germline ends came to 10 bases.

This clonotype was counted many times. The chain carries TRBV18 and TRBJ1-5; perhaps TRBD1 as D (5 bases). Germline CDR1 is KGHSH and CDR2 is LQKENI. This CDR3 is 15 amino acids long. Between the trimmed V and J ends, which lost 3 bases and 0 bases, there was a span of 9 bases. The CDR3 DNA sequence: TGTGCCAGCTCACCTTCACAGGTTAGCAATCAGCCCCAGCATTTT. Translation gives CASSPSQVSNQPQHF.

This clonotype was picked up one time. This chain joins TRBV7-3 and TRBJ2-1; a possible D gene is TRBD2 (6 bases). This CDR3 has 15 amino acids. The germline CDR1 and CDR2 sequences are SGHTA and FQGTGA. With 2 bases removed from V and 9 bases from J, the gap between germline ends came to 17 bases. The CDR3 loop is CASSLGDFLGGEQFF. The DNA of the CDR3 is TGTGCCAGCAGCTTAGGGGACTTCTTGGGCGGTGAGCAGTTCTTC.

The rearrangement joins TRBV6-1 to TRBJ1-1; perhaps TRBD1 as D (5 bases). Between the trimmed V and J ends, which lost 5 bases and 6 bases, there was a span of 16 bases. CDR1 and CDR2 from the germline V gene are MNHNS and SASEGT. This CDR3 is 14 amino acids long. The CDR3 sequence is CASSPRRGVAEAFF. For the CDR3, the DNA is TGTGCCAGCAGTCCCCGTCGGGGGGTCGCTGAAGCTTTCTTT.

This clonotype turned up a few times. CDR3 nucleotides: TGTGCCAGCAGCTTATCGGGGACAGGGCGAGAGACCCAGTACTTC. Amino acids: CASSLSGTGRETQYF. This sequence joins TRBV7-6 and TRBJ2-5, with TRBD1 matching 9 bases. The CDR3 length is 15 residues. CDR1 SGHVS and CDR2 FNYEAQ come from the germline V gene. The ends lost 2 bases at V and 4 bases at J; junction bases unmatched: 5.

The J gene is TRBJ1-6, the V gene TRBV12-3 or TRBV12-4; D uncertain. This CDR3 spans 14 amino acids. V was shortened by 7 bases and J by 1 base, with 8 bases between the two germline ends. The CDR3 region has the DNA TGTGCCAGCAACATTAGGTCCTATAATTCACCCCTCCACTTT. It translates to CASNIRSYNSPLHF.

The chain carries TRBV7-9 and TRBJ2-1; unclear D gene. The germline V gene encodes CDR1 SEHNR and CDR2 FQNEAQ (reference sequence). The CDR3 length is 13 residues. V was trimmed by 5 bases and J by 0 bases, leaving 5 bases between them. CDR3 coding DNA: TGTGCCAGCAGCGCAGGCTCCTACAATGAGCAGTTCTTC. Its translation is CASSAGSYNEQFF.

This clonotype has only a few counts. The J gene is TRBJ2-5, the V gene TRBV12-3 or TRBV12-4; D possibly corresponds to TRBD1 (6 bases). V shed 2 bases and J shed 7 bases, with 14 bases lying between them. The CDR3 spans 14 residues. In DNA form, the CDR3 reads TGTGCCAGCAGTTTAATTGGGGGCTTGGGGACCCAGTACTTC. Translation gives CASSLIGGLGTQYF.